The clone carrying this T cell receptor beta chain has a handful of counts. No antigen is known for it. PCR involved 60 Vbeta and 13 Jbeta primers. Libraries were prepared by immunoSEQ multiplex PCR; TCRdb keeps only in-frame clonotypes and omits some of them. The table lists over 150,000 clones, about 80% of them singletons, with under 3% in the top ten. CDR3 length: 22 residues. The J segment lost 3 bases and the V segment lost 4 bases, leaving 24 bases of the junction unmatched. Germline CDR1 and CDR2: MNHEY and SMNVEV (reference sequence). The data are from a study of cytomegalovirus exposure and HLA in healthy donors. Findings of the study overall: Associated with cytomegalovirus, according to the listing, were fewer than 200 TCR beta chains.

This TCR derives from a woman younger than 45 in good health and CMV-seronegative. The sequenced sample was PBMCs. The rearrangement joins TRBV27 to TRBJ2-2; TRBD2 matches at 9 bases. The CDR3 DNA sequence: TGTGCCAGCAGTTCGAGCCTATTATGGCTCAGTATAGCGGGAGTATACACCGGGGAGCTGTTTTTT. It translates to CASSSSLLWLSIAGVYTGELFF.